This TCR beta chain was retrieved from a study of tumor and adjacent non-tumor tissue in lung cancer. The template was RNA from unsorted bulk tissue. The V segment lost 1 base and the J segment 7 bases; nucleotides outside the gene matches: 6. The CDR3 contains 14 residues. Germline assignment: CDR1 DFQATT and CDR2 SNEGSKA (reference sequence). This clonotype is medium-sized by share. Its antigen is unknown. The library came from three nested PCR rounds adapted from ARM-PCR protocols. A single record per CDR3 protein comes from TCRdb applying MiXCR to the multiplex PCR reads. The table lists fewer than 85,000 distinct CDR3 sequences, around 86% of them singletons. Findings and limits, study-wide: Compared with tumor, normal lung showed significantly lower TCR diversity. Shorter survival was associated with higher TCR diversity in tumors.

The source of this sequence is a woman in her fifties or sixties with non-small cell lung cancer. The genes are TRBV20-1 and TRBJ2-2; 7 positions match TRBD2. Material: lung tumor tissue. CDR3 DNA sequence: TGCAGTGCTAGAGGGGCGGGAGTCCACGGGGAGCTGTTTTTT. Residues: CSARGAGVHGELFF.